The next 29 T cell receptor beta chains were all read from a single sample in a study of OX40 agonist ivuxolimab in advanced cancers. Generated by immunoSEQ multiplex PCR, the TCRdb table keeps only in-frame clones and is missing some. The sample includes roughly 54,000 clones, 84% seen only once; the top ten take about 1.2%. This specimen was CD4+ or CD8+ T cells sorted from blood, taken in a trial of the OX40 agonist ivuxolimab. These receptors came from an adult with an advanced solid tumor such as melanoma, head and neck, liver or kidney cancer.

The chain uses TRBV9 and TRBJ1-3; possibly TRBD1 for D (6 bases). This CDR3 is built from 14 residues. In germline, CDR1 is SGDLS, CDR2 YYNGEE. V lost 4 bases, J lost 1 base, and 9 bases lay in between. CDR3 residues: CASSLTGSGNTIYF. CDR3 nucleotide sequence: TGTGCCAGCAGCTTGACAGGTTCTGGAAACACCATATATTTT.

CDR3 residues: CASSTGLAGPTDTQYF. CDR3 bases: TGTGCCAGTAGTACCGGACTAGCGGGCCCTACAGATACGCAGTATTTT. V and J are TRBV19 and TRBJ2-3; 11 bases fit TRBD2. The CDR3 runs 16 residues. With 4 bases clipped from V and 3 bases from J, the junction kept 6 bases outside the gene matches. The germline V gene has CDR1 LNHDA and CDR2 SQIVND (reference sequence).

This rearrangement joins TRBV7-9 to TRBJ2-2; maybe TRBD1 (6 bases). The CDR3 contains 16 residues. CDR1 and CDR2 (germline): SEHNR, FQNEAQ (reference sequence). Trimming took off 4 bases at V and 7 bases at J, with 19 bases between the two ends. This CDR3 reads CASSWDTARGGGELFF. The CDR3 bases are TGTGCCAGCAGCTGGGACACGGCACGGGGCGGCGGGGAGCTGTTTTTT.

This chain connects TRBV5-4 to TRBJ2-2, with TRBD1 matching over 7 bases. The CDR3 runs to 15 residues. Germline CDR1 is SGHNT and CDR2 is YYREEE (reference sequence). Germline trimming cut 1 base from V and 0 bases from J; bases unmatched to any gene: 0. Written as DNA, the CDR3 is TGTGCCAGCAGCTTGCAGGGGGCGAACACCGGGGAGCTGTTTTTT. Amino acid sequence: CASSLQGANTGELFF.

This clone has a handful of counts. V is TRBV6-6 and J is TRBJ2-2, with D possibly matching TRBD1 (6 bases). CDR3 length equals 13 residues. Per the germline V gene, CDR1 is MNHNY and CDR2 is SVGAGI (reference sequence). Trimming left V 8 bases short and J 3 bases short, with 10 bases between. CDR3 residues: CASGTRYTGELFF. CDR3 nucleotide sequence: TGTGCCAGCGGGACACGATACACCGGGGAGCTGTTTTTT.

V and J are TRBV28 and TRBJ1-4; tentatively, D is TRBD1 (5 bases). Deletions cut 8 bases from V and 8 bases from J, with 12 bases between. The CDR3 covers 12 residues. The germline gives CDR1 MDHEN, CDR2 SYDVKM. CDR3: CASHGGSEKLFF. The CDR3 DNA reads as TGTGCCAGCCACGGGGGATCGGAAAAACTGTTTTTT.

V and J are TRBV29-1 and TRBJ2-2, with D maybe TRBD1 (6 bases). V dropped 6 bases and J dropped 2 bases, with 19 bases sitting between them. There are 16 residues in the CDR3. Germline values: CDR1 SQVTM, CDR2 ANQGSEA. The CDR3 DNA is TGCAGCGTCCTGGGACATCCGGATCCCAACACCGGGGAGCTGTTTTTT. Protein product: CSVLGHPDPNTGELFF.

This clone was observed once. This sequence joins TRBV11-3 and TRBJ1-2; D is possibly TRBD1 (5 bases). V was cut by 0 bases and J by 2 bases, with 13 bases left in between. The CDR3 totals 16 residues. Germline V gives CDR1 SGHNT, CDR2 YENEEA. For the CDR3, the DNA is TGTGCCAGCAGCTTAGAGGGCAGGGAGAAGAACTATGGCTACACCTTC. Its protein product is CASSLEGREKNYGYTF.

This clone was recorded a few times. This chain links TRBV5-6 with TRBJ2-7; 16 nucleotides agree with TRBD2. This CDR3 contains 17 residues. V shed 7 bases and J 6 bases; nucleotides not matched to a gene: 13. In germline, CDR1 is SGHDT, CDR2 YYEEEE. The CDR3 DNA reads as TGTGCCAGCGGTTACGAGGGGACTAGCGGGAGGGCCCGCGAGCAGTACTTC. Translated, it gives CASGYEGTSGRAREQYF.

The chain recombines TRBV10-3 with TRBJ2-2; 10 positions agree with TRBD1. Germline V lookup: CDR1 ENHRY, CDR2 SYGVKD. This CDR3 comprises 14 residues. Trimming at V came to 5 bases and at J to 7 bases, leaving 4 bases not matched to a gene. CDR3 in amino acids: CAISRDRGSGELFF. In DNA form, the CDR3 reads TGTGCCATCAGTCGGGACAGGGGAAGCGGGGAGCTGTTTTTT.

The chain employs TRBV10-1 and TRBJ2-2; 7 nucleotides match TRBD2. The germline V gene has CDR1 WNHNN and CDR2 SYGVQD (reference sequence). The CDR3 loop spans 15 amino acids. V lost 6 bases to trimming and J lost 2 bases; unmatched junction nucleotides: 6. CDR3 protein: CASSPGLKNTGELFF. The CDR3 region has the DNA TGCGCCAGCAGCCCGGGACTAAAAAACACCGGGGAGCTGTTTTTT.

The chain uses TRBV5-4 and TRBJ2-3; the D gene could be TRBD1 or TRBD2 (5 bases each). The CDR3 runs to 15 residues. In germline, CDR1 is SGHNT, CDR2 YYREEE (reference sequence). Trimming stripped 4 bases from V and 1 base from J, with 13 bases between. CDR3 residues: CASSRPGGGTDTQYF. CDR3 nucleotide sequence: TGTGCCAGCAGCCGGCCTGGGGGTGGCACAGATACGCAGTATTTT.

The chain links TRBV9 to TRBJ2-5, with D possibly TRBD2 on 5 matching bases. Deletions cut 0 bases from V and 7 bases from J, with 16 bases between. This CDR3 contains 15 residues. CDR1 and CDR2 from the germline V gene are SGDLS and YYNGEE. The chain's CDR3 is CASSVDVDGMGTQYF. For the CDR3, the DNA is TGTGCCAGCAGCGTAGATGTGGACGGGATGGGGACCCAGTACTTC.

This rearrangement joins TRBV19 to TRBJ2-3; maybe TRBD1 (6 bases). This CDR3 region has 14 residues. The germline V and J ends were trimmed by 3 bases and 2 bases, with 9 bases remaining between them. The germline V gene has CDR1 LNHDA and CDR2 SQIVND (reference sequence). CDR3 in amino acids: CASSMGALTDTQYF. The CDR3 coding sequence is TGTGCCAGTAGTATGGGGGCCCTCACAGATACGCAGTATTTT.

The chain couples TRBV19 to TRBJ1-1; no firm D call. The CDR3 runs to 18 residues. V was pared by 2 bases and J by 0 bases, with 19 bases between. Germline CDR1 reads LNHDA; CDR2 reads SQIVND (reference sequence). The CDR3 region has the DNA TGTGCCAGTAGTATACGAATCTTAGTTGGGCAGGTGAACACTGAAGCTTTCTTT. It encodes CASSIRILVGQVNTEAFF.

This chain links TRBV6-1 with TRBJ2-5; D might be TRBD1 (6 bases). There are 16 residues in the CDR3. V lost 1 base, J lost 4 bases, and 16 bases lay in between. Germline loops: CDR1 MNHNS, CDR2 SASEGT. As DNA, the CDR3 is TGTGCCAGCAGTGAAGGTTTCTGGGGACACACAGAGACCCAGTACTTC. Translating gives CASSEGFWGHTETQYF.

This clone has only a few counts. The rearrangement uses TRBV9 and TRBJ2-7; D gene ambiguous. The V end was cut by 3 bases, the J end by 3 bases, with 7 bases between. The germline V gene has CDR1 SGDLS and CDR2 YYNGEE. The CDR3 has 12 amino acids. The CDR3 sequence is CASSATDYEQYF. CDR3 coding DNA: TGTGCCAGCAGCGCCACAGACTACGAGCAGTACTTC.

This chain uses TRBV7-6 with TRBJ2-1, with D possibly TRBD2 on 6 matching bases. CDR1 SGHVS and CDR2 FNYEAQ come from the germline V gene. CDR3 size: 16 residues. Trimming pared 3 bases from V and 7 bases from J, leaving 19 bases between. The CDR3 reads CASSLAGLTGGNEQFF. The DNA for the CDR3 is TGTGCCAGCAGCTTGGCGGGACTTACTGGGGGGAATGAGCAGTTCTTC.

This chain links TRBV7-7 with TRBJ2-1; D remains ambiguous. Deletions cut 1 base from V and 2 bases from J, with 12 bases between. This CDR3 is built from 16 residues. The germline gives CDR1 SSHAT, CDR2 FNYEAQ (reference sequence). CDR3 sequence: CASSLVGRTPYNEQFF. The CDR3, as DNA: TGTGCCAGCAGCTTAGTCGGGCGTACCCCCTACAATGAGCAGTTCTTC.

The V call is TRBV9, the J call TRBJ2-5; D not resolved. V lost 4 bases, J lost 5 bases, and 12 bases lay in between. Germline loops: CDR1 SGDLS, CDR2 YYNGEE. CDR3 size: 13 residues. CDR3 sequence reads: CASSPLAPETQYF. The CDR3 bases are TGTGCCAGCAGCCCCCTCGCCCCGGAGACCCAGTACTTC.

This clone qualifies as medium-sized. CDR3 residues: CAWSVQEKLFF. CDR3 DNA sequence: TGTGCCTGGAGTGTACAGGAAAAACTGTTTTTT. The rearrangement joins TRBV30 to TRBJ1-4; D is unclear. CDR3 size: 11 residues. The V gene's germline CDR1 is GTSNPN and CDR2 SVGIG (reference sequence). Deletions cut 0 bases from V and 8 bases from J, with 4 bases between. The whole variable domain, remainder taken from reference TRBV30 and TRBJ1-4, is SQTIHQWPATLVQPVGSPLSLECTVEGTSNPNLYWYRQAAGRGLQLLFYSVGIGQISSEVPQNLSASRPQDRQFILSSKKLLLSDSGFYLCAWSVQEKLFFGSGTQLSVL.

Comment on this clone: An end of the junction differs from the germline gene, which may be a read error. V gene TRBV5-1 combines with J gene TRBJ1-2; 7 bases line up with TRBD1. In germline, CDR1 is SGHRS, CDR2 YFSETQ. This CDR3 is 15 amino acids long. CDR3 sequence (DNA): TGCGCCAGCAGCTTTGGGACAGTTACTAACTATGGCCACACCTTC. Translated: CASSFGTVTNYGHTF.

This chain joins TRBV4-1 and TRBJ2-2; D is possibly TRBD1 or TRBD2 (5 bases each). CDR1 MGHRA and CDR2 YSYEKL come from the germline V gene. V lost 1 base, J lost 3 bases, and 6 bases lay in between. CDR3 length equals 14 residues. In DNA, the CDR3 is TGCGCCAGCAGCCAAGCGGGACACACCGGGGAGCTGTTTTTT. As protein: CASSQAGHTGELFF.

The genes are TRBV7-9 and TRBJ1-2; D perhaps matches TRBD1 (6 bases). The germline V gene encodes CDR1 SEHNR and CDR2 FQNEAQ (reference sequence). V was cut by 5 bases and J by 5 bases, with 18 bases left in between. The CDR3 length is 15 residues. The CDR3 is CASSLAQGLGYGYTF. CDR3 coding DNA: TGTGCCAGCAGCCTGGCCCAGGGGCTAGGATATGGCTACACCTTC.

Notes on this clone: Other DNA sequences in this sample translate to the same CDR3. The V call is TRBV28, the J call TRBJ2-7, with 9 bases fitting TRBD1. In germline, CDR1 is MDHEN, CDR2 SYDVKM. The V segment lost 5 bases and the J segment 3 bases; nucleotides outside the gene matches: 11. The CDR3 length is 16 residues. This chain's CDR3 is CASSPSDRGDNYEQYF. CDR3 DNA: TGTGCCAGCAGTCCATCGGACAGGGGTGATAACTACGAGCAGTACTTC.

The rearrangement links TRBV6-5 to TRBJ2-2, with TRBD2 matching 8 bases. V lost 4 bases, J lost 1 base, and 5 bases stayed unmatched. This CDR3 contains 16 residues. The germline V gene has CDR1 MNHEY and CDR2 SVGAGI. The CDR3 protein is CASSSLTSGNTGELFF. The CDR3 region has the DNA TGTGCCAGCAGTTCTCTTACTAGCGGGAACACCGGGGAGCTGTTTTTT.

V and J are TRBV30 and TRBJ1-1, with a tentative D call TRBD1 (6 bases). CDR1 and CDR2 from the germline V gene are GTSNPN and SVGIG (reference sequence). The CDR3 covers 13 residues. Trimming cost V 5 bases and J 0 bases, with 10 bases left between them. In DNA form, the CDR3 reads TGTGCCTGGGGACAGTTCATGAACACTGAAGCTTTCTTT. Its translation is CAWGQFMNTEAFF.

The CDR3 sequence: CASSLAQGRGFGYTF. CDR3 DNA sequence: TGTGCCAGCAGCTTAGCCCAGGGGCGTGGGTTTGGCTACACCTTC. The V gene is TRBV7-9, the J gene TRBJ1-2; perhaps TRBD1 as D (6 bases). CDR3 length equals 15 residues. V was trimmed by 0 bases and J by 7 bases, leaving 15 bases between them. Germline CDR1 reads SEHNR; CDR2 reads FQNEAQ (reference sequence).

The chain combines TRBV29-1 with TRBJ2-7; the D gene is possibly TRBD1 (5 bases). V lost 6 bases and J lost 4, with 19 bases in between. CDR3 length: 14 residues. CDR1 and CDR2 from the germline V gene are SQVTM and ANQGSEA. The CDR3 region has the DNA TGCAGCGTGACACAGCTTGCTGGGGCTTACGAGCAGTACTTC. This encodes CSVTQLAGAYEQYF.